This TCR beta chain was identified in a study of shared clonotypes between healthy human individuals. CDR1 SQVTM and CDR2 ANQGSEA come from the germline V gene. V lost 7 bases and J 2 bases, leaving 15 bases between the germline ends. The CDR3 runs 14 residues. Comments on this clone: Its target is not known.

Assay: immunoSEQ multiplex PCR; the TCRdb copy retains only in-frame clones and omits some. This repertoire shows a few million clones, over 90% found once; its top ten account for 0.35% to 0.5%. Regarding the study as a whole: Donor clonotype sharing was expected to depend on sequencing depth.

V is TRBV29-1 and J is TRBJ1-3; TRBD1 might be the D (5 bases). The sequence came from a man younger than 35 in good health. Some clones in this sample may be carry-over from other donors' samples. Sample: naive CD4+ T cells from PBMCs. Regarding subset: CD45RA+ positively selected. The chain's CDR3 is CSGLEGVTGNTIYF. The CDR3 bases are TGCAGCGGACTAGAAGGGGTGACTGGAAACACCATATATTTT.